These T cell receptor beta chains were read from a single sample in a study of CD8 T cells in ankylosing spondylitis. TCRdb used MiXCR to reprocess the 5' RACE reads, holding one entry per CDR3 protein. The sample contains hundreds of thousands of distinct CDR3 sequences, under 35% of which appear only once. Sequencing input: blood, either unsorted or a sorted T cell fraction (not recorded which). Every receptor here comes from a male donor with ankylosing spondylitis or in good health (not recorded which). The CDR3 runs from the conserved cysteine through the conserved F or W. D genes are given only for firm matches. A clone size is listed for some rows: how often the clone was seen (once, few, many), or a class if it is expanded.

length: 16
J: TRBJ2-7
D: -
size: many
V: TRBV20-1
DNA: TGCAGTGCTAGAGATTTTACCGGGACTGCGATCTACGAGCAGTACTTC
CDR3: CSARDFTGTAIYEQYF

length: 12
J: TRBJ1-1
D: -
size: -
V: TRBV18
DNA: TGTGCCAGCTCACAAGGGAAGGGTGAAGCTTTCTTT
CDR3: CASSQGKGEAFF

length: 14
J: TRBJ1-1
D: TRBD1
size: -
V: TRBV7-3
DNA: TGTGCCAGCAGCTTTAAACAGGGGAGCACTGACGCTTTCTTT
CDR3: CASSFKQGSTDAFF

length: 17
J: TRBJ2-3
D: TRBD2
size: -
V: TRBV20-1
DNA: TGCTGTGCGAAAGTCAGGGGACTAGCGGGAACCACAGATACGCAGTATTTT
CDR3: CCAKVRGLAGTTDTQYF

length: 13
J: TRBJ2-5
D: TRBD1
size: once
V: TRBV20-1
DNA: TGCAGTGCTGGACAGGGGGTCTCCGAGACCCAGTACTTC
CDR3: CSAGQGVSETQYF

length: 14
J: TRBJ2-1
D: TRBD2
size: few
V: TRBV10-3
DNA: TGTGCCATCAGTGAACGGGACTACCACCGGGAGCAGTTCTTC
CDR3: CAISERDYHREQFF

length: 16
J: TRBJ2-3
D: -
size: few
V: TRBV5-5
DNA: TGTGCCAGCAGCTTGATTGGCGGGGACGGCACAGATACGCAGTATTTT
CDR3: CASSLIGGDGTDTQYF

length: 14
J: TRBJ1-2
D: -
size: -
V: TRBV29-1
DNA: TGCAGCGTGCGGGCCTTACAGGAGTACTATGGCTACACCTTC
CDR3: CSVRALQEYYGYTF

length: 13
J: TRBJ1-5
D: -
size: -
V: TRBV28
DNA: TGTGCCAGCAGTTTCAGGGGAGGGCAGCCCCAGCATTTT
CDR3: CASSFRGGQPQHF

length: 15
J: TRBJ2-7
D: -
size: -
V: TRBV7-8
DNA: TGTGCCAGCAGCTTAGCGGCTGTGGTGGGTCTCGAGCAGTACTTC
CDR3: CASSLAAVVGLEQYF

length: 15
J: TRBJ2-1
D: TRBD2
size: many
V: TRBV20-1
DNA: TGCAGTGCGGAAAAGAGGCGGGGGGGCCTCAATGAGCAGTTCTTC
CDR3: CSAEKRRGGLNEQFF

length: 14
J: TRBJ2-2
D: -
size: -
V: TRBV6-5
DNA: TGTGCCAGCAGTTACTCGACATACGCCGGGGAGCTGTTTTTT
CDR3: CASSYSTYAGELFF

length: 13
J: TRBJ1-4
D: TRBD1
size: -
V: TRBV5-8
DNA: TGTGCCAGCACCCCGGACAGGAATGAAAAACTGTTTTTT
CDR3: CASTPDRNEKLFF

length: 16
J: TRBJ2-2
D: -
size: -
V: TRBV3-1
DNA: TGTGCCAGCAGCCAAGTGACAGACGGGGACACCGGGGAGCTGTTTTTT
CDR3: CASSQVTDGDTGELFF

length: 14
J: TRBJ1-4
D: -
size: -
V: TRBV4-1
DNA: TGCGCCAGCAGCCAAGTTGGGCCGGGAGGAAAACTGTTTTTT
CDR3: CASSQVGPGGKLFF

length: 15
J: TRBJ1-2
D: -
size: few
V: TRBV28
DNA: TGTGCCAGCAGCCCCACTGGCGGCGGCAGGGCTGGCTACACCTTC
CDR3: CASSPTGGGRAGYTF

length: 15
J: TRBJ1-5
D: -
size: few
V: TRBV20-1
DNA: TGCAGTGCTAGACGGGGGCCTGGGGGTAATCAGCCCCAGCATTTT
CDR3: CSARRGPGGNQPQHF

length: 13
J: TRBJ2-4
D: -
size: few
V: TRBV14
DNA: TGTGCCAGCAGCCATTGGGGCCAGGAGGATCAGTACTTC
CDR3: CASSHWGQEDQYF

length: 14
J: TRBJ2-7
D: -
size: few
V: TRBV5-4
DNA: TGTGCCAGCAGCGTTCGGGACACCCCTTACGAGCAGTACTTC
CDR3: CASSVRDTPYEQYF

length: 16
J: TRBJ2-1
D: TRBD2
size: few
V: TRBV7-2
DNA: TGTGCCAGCAGCGCTAACAGCGGGAGCTCCTACAATGAGCAGTTCTTC
CDR3: CASSANSGSSYNEQFF

length: 14
J: TRBJ2-7
D: TRBD1
size: few
V: TRBV27
DNA: TGTGCCAGCGGATACAGGGGTGGGGGCTACGAGCAGTACTTC
CDR3: CASGYRGGGYEQYF

length: 14
J: TRBJ1-1
D: TRBD1
size: -
V: TRBV20-1
DNA: TGCAGTGCCTATAGGACAGGGAAGAACACTGAAGCTTTCTTT
CDR3: CSAYRTGKNTEAFF

length: 14
J: TRBJ2-7
D: -
size: few
V: TRBV29-1
DNA: TGCAGCGTGACCCCGGGTTTCATGCGGTACGAGCAGTACTTC
CDR3: CSVTPGFMRYEQYF

length: 16
J: TRBJ2-2
D: -
size: -
V: TRBV28
DNA: TGTGCCAGCAGTTTATTGGGGCAGTTAGGCACCGGGGAGCTGTTTTTT
CDR3: CASSLLGQLGTGELFF

length: 13
J: TRBJ2-5
D: TRBD1
size: few
V: TRBV29-1
DNA: TGCAGCGTGGGACAGGTTCTTCAAGAGACCCAGTACTTC
CDR3: CSVGQVLQETQYF

length: 16
J: TRBJ2-5
D: TRBD1
size: -
V: TRBV15
DNA: TGTGCCACCAGCAGAGATCGGGGACAGGGTCGAGAGACCCAGTACTTC
CDR3: CATSRDRGQGRETQYF

length: 14
J: TRBJ1-5
D: -
size: few
V: TRBV20-1
DNA: TGCAGTGCAGCCCGCGACAGTACCAATCAGCCCCAGCATTTT
CDR3: CSAARDSTNQPQHF

length: 18
J: TRBJ2-3
D: -
size: few
V: TRBV5-1
DNA: TGCGCCAGCAGCTTGTTTTCGGGGCTAGGGACAAGGCCAGATACGCAGTATTTT
CDR3: CASSLFSGLGTRPDTQYF

length: 13
J: TRBJ2-3
D: -
size: few
V: TRBV4-1
DNA: TGCGCCAGCAGGGGTAAGGGCACAGATACGCAGTATTTT
CDR3: CASRGKGTDTQYF

length: 12
J: TRBJ1-2
D: -
size: -
V: TRBV12-3/TRBV12-4
DNA: TGTGCCAGCAGTTTACAGAACTATGGCTACACCTTC
CDR3: CASSLQNYGYTF

length: 17
J: TRBJ2-3
D: TRBD2
size: -
V: TRBV18
DNA: TGTGCCAGCTCACCGCGACTAGCGGGGGGGCTCACAGATACGCAGTATTTT
CDR3: CASSPRLAGGLTDTQYF

length: 12
J: TRBJ2-3
D: -
size: -
V: TRBV20-1
DNA: TGCAGTGCTAGAGCGCAGTGGGGGGATCGGTATTTT
CDR3: CSARAQWGDRYF

length: 14
J: TRBJ2-7
D: TRBD1
size: -
V: TRBV5-6
DNA: TGTGCCAGCAGCTTCGGGACAGGGTCCCAAGAGCAGTACTTC
CDR3: CASSFGTGSQEQYF

length: 15
J: TRBJ2-7
D: TRBD1
size: -
V: TRBV10-1
DNA: TGCGCCAGCAGTGAAGGGACAGGGGATAAGCACGAGCAGTACTTC
CDR3: CASSEGTGDKHEQYF

length: 11
J: TRBJ2-7
D: -
size: -
V: TRBV20-1
DNA: TGCAGTGCTCCGACAGGACACGAGCAGTACTTC
CDR3: CSAPTGHEQYF

length: 16
J: TRBJ2-3
D: TRBD2
size: few
V: TRBV12-3/TRBV12-4
DNA: TGTGCCAGCAGTTTAACTAGCGGGCCCCTGGGAGATACGCAGTATTTT
CDR3: CASSLTSGPLGDTQYF

length: 17
J: TRBJ2-2
D: -
size: -
V: TRBV10-3
DNA: TGTGCCATCAGTGGAGGGGGTACTCCCATCCCCCCCGGGGAGCTGTTTTTT
CDR3: CAISGGGTPIPPGELFF

length: 14
J: TRBJ2-7
D: -
size: few
V: TRBV2
DNA: TGTGCCAGTGGGGGGACTTCCTATCCCTACGAGCAGTACTTC
CDR3: CASGGTSYPYEQYF

length: 14
J: TRBJ2-1
D: TRBD1
size: -
V: TRBV9
DNA: TGTGCCAGCAGCCCAAGGACAGGGCTCGATGAGCAGTTCTTC
CDR3: CASSPRTGLDEQFF

length: 14
J: TRBJ2-7
D: TRBD2
size: -
V: TRBV12-3/TRBV12-4
DNA: TGTGCCAGCAGCCTCACCCGGGGGGCCTACGAGCAGTACTTC
CDR3: CASSLTRGAYEQYF

length: 22
J: TRBJ2-7
D: TRBD2
size: once
V: TRBV20-1
DNA: TGCAGTGCTAGAGATCCGACTAGCGGGGGGGCCGTATTAGGTCTTTCCGCCTACGAGCAGTACTTC
CDR3: CSARDPTSGGAVLGLSAYEQYF

length: 15
J: TRBJ2-1
D: -
size: few
V: TRBV18
DNA: TGTGCCAGCTCCGTCGCCCGGACAGCCGAAAATGAGCAGTTCTTC
CDR3: CASSVARTAENEQFF

length: 15
J: TRBJ2-3
D: -
size: few
V: TRBV28
DNA: TGTGCCAGCAGTTTACCCGGGGCTAGCACAGATACGCAGTATTTT
CDR3: CASSLPGASTDTQYF

length: 14
J: TRBJ2-5
D: TRBD2
size: few
V: TRBV29-1
DNA: TGCAGCGTTGTACTAGCGGGGGGGCTGGAGACCCAGTACTTC
CDR3: CSVVLAGGLETQYF